Presented here are 26 T cell receptor beta chains from one specimen sequenced in a study of identical twins. Via MiXCR, TCRdb re-called the 5' RACE reads, giving one row per CDR3 protein. The table shows 500,000 to 600,000 distinct CDR3 sequences, with under 25% occurring only once. The same sample was also used in a study of T cells expressing NK-cell markers.

Sequenced sample: CD4+ T cells sorted from blood. These receptors were obtained from a woman younger than 35 in good health.

In DNA, the CDR3 is TGCGCCAGCCAACACCCGGCTAGCGGGAGCAGGGGTGAGCAGTTCTTC. Its protein is CASQHPASGSRGEQFF. The chain joins TRBV10-2 to TRBJ2-1; 10 nucleotides agree with TRBD2. Trimming took 8 bases from V and 9 from J; bases not matched to a gene: 16. The germline V gene has CDR1 WSHSY and CDR2 SAAADI. CDR3 size: 16 residues.

CDR3 in DNA: TGCGCCAGCAGTGAGTCGGGCAGGGGCGGCGAGACCCAGTACTTC. This codes for CASSESGRGGETQYF. The chain links TRBV10-1 to TRBJ2-5; TRBD1 might be the D (6 bases). The CDR3 is 15 residues long. CDR1 and CDR2 from the germline V gene are WNHNN and SYGVQD (reference sequence). The germline V and J ends were trimmed by 0 bases and 5 bases, with 13 bases remaining between them.

The CDR3: CASSSQDSRNSPLHF. In DNA, the CDR3 is TGCGCCAGCAGCTCGCAGGATTCTAGGAATTCACCCCTCCACTTT. The V gene is TRBV5-1, the J gene TRBJ1-6; D is ambiguous. The V and J ends lost 3 bases and 7 bases respectively, with 14 bases between them. The CDR3 is 15 amino acids. Germline V gene sequence: CDR1 SGHRS, CDR2 YFSETQ. Full variable domain (remainder filled in from reference TRBV5-1 and TRBJ1-6): KAGVTQTPRYLIKTRGQQVTLSCSPISGHRSVSWYQQTPGQGLQFLFEYFSETQRNKGNFPGRFSGRQFSNSRSEMNVSTLELGDSALYLCASSSQDSRNSPLHFGNGTRLTVT.

The chain carries TRBV12-3 or TRBV12-4 and TRBJ2-2, with D tentatively TRBD2 (5 bases). V dropped 3 bases and J dropped 5 bases, with 13 bases sitting between them. This CDR3 is built from 15 residues. The CDR3 loop is CASSLFGRGTGELFF. In DNA, the CDR3 is TGTGCCAGCAGTTTGTTTGGTCGGGGAACCGGGGAGCTGTTTTTT.

The V call is TRBV12-3 or TRBV12-4, the J call TRBJ1-5, with D tentatively TRBD1 (5 bases). This CDR3 region has 15 residues. V lost 5 bases to trimming and J lost 1 base, with 12 bases between them. The CDR3 region is CASSAGLESNQPQHF. As DNA, the CDR3 is TGTGCCAGCAGTGCAGGGTTGGAGAGCAATCAGCCCCAGCATTTT.

The CDR3 is CASSLGAWAGGTYEQYF. The CDR3 DNA is TGCGCCAGCAGCTTGGGGGCGTGGGCAGGGGGCACCTACGAGCAGTACTTC. This chain links TRBV5-1 with TRBJ2-7; 8 bases match TRBD1. This CDR3 comprises 17 residues. V trimming: 0 bases; J trimming: 2 bases; junction bases outside the gene matches: 10. Germline CDR1 is SGHRS and CDR2 is YFSETQ.

To note about this clonotype: This may come from a read error, since a much larger clone is one base off. The CDR3 DNA is TGTGCCTGCAGTTCGCGTCCCGGGACAGGGATCGCTAACTATGGCTACACCTTC. This translates into CACSSRPGTGIANYGYTF. The gene calls are TRBV12-3 or TRBV12-4 and TRBJ1-2; 9 nucleotides match TRBD1. The CDR3 has 18 amino acids.

Here the CDR3 reads CASSLGTGSLNTGELFF. In nucleotides, the CDR3 is TGTGCCAGCAGCTTAGGGACTGGCAGTTTGAACACCGGGGAGCTGTTTTTT. The chain is built from TRBV7-9 and TRBJ2-2; tentatively, D is TRBD2 (5 bases). The V gene lost 1 base and the J gene lost 1 base, with 13 bases spanning the gap. Germline V gene lookup returns CDR1 SEHNR and CDR2 FQNEAQ (reference sequence). CDR3 size: 17 residues.

This clonotype showed up just a few times. This chain joins TRBV6-6 and TRBJ1-3, with unresolved D. V was shortened by 6 bases and J by 2 bases, with 5 bases between the two germline ends. The CDR3 loop spans 12 amino acids. CDR1 is MNHNY and CDR2 is SVGAGI in the germline V gene (reference sequence). CDR3 sequence: CASRTAGNTIYF. Written as DNA, the CDR3 is TGTGCCAGCAGGACGGCTGGAAACACCATATATTTT.

This clonotype was recorded a few times. J is TRBJ2-1 and V is TRBV6-2 or TRBV6-3; tentative D call: TRBD2 (5 bases). CDR1 MNHEY and CDR2 SVGEGT come from the germline V gene. There are 11 residues in the CDR3. V was pared by 9 bases and J by 10 bases, with 13 bases between. CDR3: CASGRSGEQFF. The CDR3 coding sequence is TGTGCCAGTGGGAGATCCGGGGAGCAGTTCTTC.

This clonotype was found a few times. The CDR3 sequence: CSARDERGDQETQYF. Here the CDR3 DNA reads TGCAGTGCTAGAGATGAGCGGGGGGATCAAGAGACCCAGTACTTC. V gene TRBV20-1 combines with J gene TRBJ2-5, with 9 nucleotides matching TRBD2. Trimming cost V 0 bases and J 2 bases; bases outside gene matches: 4. From germline, CDR1 is DFQATT and CDR2 SNEGSKA (reference sequence). The CDR3 runs to 15 residues.

This sequence joins TRBV20-1 and TRBJ2-3; D is perhaps TRBD1 (5 bases). V lost 0 bases and J 6 bases, leaving 16 bases between the germline ends. The CDR3 has 15 amino acids. Germline CDR1 and CDR2: DFQATT and SNEGSKA (reference sequence). CDR3 sequence (DNA): TGCAGTGCTAGAGAGTTCCGGCTAGGGGTGGATACGCAGTATTTT. This encodes CSAREFRLGVDTQYF.

The V and J genes are TRBV5-1 and TRBJ2-3, with a possible D match to TRBD1 (5 bases). CDR3 length: 14 amino acids. Germline CDR1 SGHRS, CDR2 YFSETQ. V was shortened by 0 bases and J by 6 bases, with 11 bases between the two germline ends. CDR3: CASSLGHPGDTQYF. Here the CDR3 DNA reads TGCGCCAGCAGCTTGGGGCATCCAGGGGATACGCAGTATTTT.

The CDR3 DNA reads as TGCAGCGTTGCCGACTGGCAAGAGACCCAGTACTTC. This gives the protein CSVADWQETQYF. The V and J genes are TRBV29-1 and TRBJ2-5; D remains ambiguous. Deletions cut 4 bases from V and 2 bases from J, with 8 bases between. The V gene's germline CDR1 is SQVTM and CDR2 ANQGSEA. The CDR3 sequence is 12 residues long.

This clonotype was seen repeatedly, ten times or more. V gene TRBV5-1 combines with J gene TRBJ2-1, with unresolved D. This CDR3 comprises 12 residues. Looked up from germline, CDR1 is SGHRS and CDR2 is YFSETQ. Trimming shortened V by 5 bases and J by 7 bases, and 10 bases separated the two germline ends. CDR3 loop: CASSSLGNEQFF. Here the CDR3 DNA reads TGCGCCAGCAGTTCCCTCGGGAATGAGCAGTTCTTC.

This chain connects TRBV3-1 to TRBJ2-7; 8 positions match TRBD2. The CDR3 totals 13 residues. V dropped 7 bases and J dropped 0; count of bases not matched to a gene: 2. CDR1 and CDR2 from the germline V gene are LGHDT and YNNKEL (reference sequence). In DNA form, the CDR3 reads TGTGCCAGCAAACGGGAGGGCTCCTACGAGCAGTACTTC. The encoded protein is CASKREGSYEQYF.

This clonotype was recorded many times. The V call is TRBV29-1, the J call TRBJ1-1; D remains unclear. Germline assignment: CDR1 SQVTM and CDR2 ANQGSEA. There are 13 residues in the CDR3. Trimming took off 2 bases at V and 1 base at J, with 8 bases between the two ends. Here the CDR3 reads CSVESEANTEAFF. DNA of the CDR3: TGCAGCGTTGAATCGGAGGCGAACACTGAAGCTTTCTTT.

The sample holds a few counts of this clonotype. The genes are TRBV12-3 or TRBV12-4 and TRBJ2-3, with D possibly matching TRBD2 (5 bases). The CDR3 contains 15 residues. Trimming removed 1 base from V and 1 base from J, with 9 bases in between. The chain's CDR3 is CASSLEVRGTDTQYF. In DNA, the CDR3 is TGTGCCAGCAGTTTAGAGGTGAGGGGCACAGATACGCAGTATTTT.

In its sample, this clonotype was seen many times. The chain uses TRBV3-1 and TRBJ2-7; 10 bases line up with TRBD2. With V trimmed by 4 bases and J by 4 bases, 4 bases remained unmatched. Germline CDR1 LGHDT, CDR2 YNNKEL (reference sequence). The CDR3 has 14 amino acids. CDR3 nucleotides: TGTGCCAGCAGCCGTCTAGCGGGAGAGTACGAGCAGTACTTC. This translates into CASSRLAGEYEQYF.

In its sample, this clonotype was seen a few times. This chain joins TRBV5-1 and TRBJ1-1; D is unresolved. V was pared by 0 bases and J by 5 bases, with 11 bases between. Germline CDR1 reads SGHRS; CDR2 reads YFSETQ. The length of the CDR3 is 14 residues. CDR3 coding DNA: TGCGCCAGCAGCTTGGCCGAGAGGACGACTGAAGCTTTCTTT. Translating it yields CASSLAERTTEAFF.

J is TRBJ2-7 and V is TRBV5-1; D uncertain. CDR3 length: 14 residues. Germline V gene sequence: CDR1 SGHRS, CDR2 YFSETQ. V was clipped by 0 bases and J by 7 bases, with 14 bases between them. CDR3 DNA: TGCGCCAGCAGCTTGGAAGTTGGCAGGCCGGAGCAGTACTTC. It is translated as CASSLEVGRPEQYF.

In its sample, this clonotype was seen a few times. CDR3 in amino acids: CASSYSSGGEIFSTIYF. The CDR3 bases are TGTGCCAGCAGTTACTCCTCGGGCGGAGAAATCTTTAGCACCATATATTTT. The V call is TRBV6-5, the J call TRBJ1-3; no definite D call. CDR3 length: 17 amino acids. Trimming left V 0 bases short and J 9 bases short, with 21 bases between. Germline V gene sequence: CDR1 MNHEY, CDR2 SVGAGI.

The J gene is TRBJ2-5, the V gene TRBV7-2; 8 bases map to TRBD2. Losses at the gene ends were 8 bases for V and 3 bases for J; bases not matched to a gene: 5. Germline CDR1 reads SGHTA; CDR2 reads FQGNSA. CDR3 size: 13 residues. CDR3 sequence: CASRPAGEETQYF. The CDR3 DNA reads as TGTGCCAGCCGCCCAGCGGGGGAAGAGACCCAGTACTTC.

The chain combines TRBV4-1 with TRBJ2-7; unclear D gene. The CDR3 sequence is 13 residues long. The V gene lost 1 base and the J gene lost 3 bases, with 7 bases spanning the gap. Germline-derived CDR1 and CDR2 are MGHRA and YSYEKL. CDR3 coding DNA: TGCGCCAGCAGCCAAGTTCTAGGCTACGAGCAGTACTTC. It yields the protein CASSQVLGYEQYF.

This clonotype has just a few counts. The V gene is TRBV6-2 or TRBV6-3, the J gene TRBJ2-2, with D possibly matching TRBD2 (6 bases). Trimming shortened V by 5 bases and J by 2 bases, and 15 bases separated the two germline ends. This CDR3 contains 16 residues. Germline lookup yields CDR1 MNHEY and CDR2 SVGEGT. CDR3 sequence (DNA): TGTGCCAGCAGTAAGGGCCTAGCGCCAAACACCGGGGAGCTGTTTTTT. Its translation is CASSKGLAPNTGELFF.

V usage is TRBV6-1 and J usage is TRBJ2-5; D not certain. The CDR3 length is 13 residues. The V and J ends lost 6 bases and 5 bases respectively, with 13 bases between them. Germline-derived CDR1 and CDR2 are MNHNS and SASEGT. The CDR3 DNA is TGTGCCAGCAGCCTACAACATGGGGAGACCCAGTACTTC. It translates to CASSLQHGETQYF.